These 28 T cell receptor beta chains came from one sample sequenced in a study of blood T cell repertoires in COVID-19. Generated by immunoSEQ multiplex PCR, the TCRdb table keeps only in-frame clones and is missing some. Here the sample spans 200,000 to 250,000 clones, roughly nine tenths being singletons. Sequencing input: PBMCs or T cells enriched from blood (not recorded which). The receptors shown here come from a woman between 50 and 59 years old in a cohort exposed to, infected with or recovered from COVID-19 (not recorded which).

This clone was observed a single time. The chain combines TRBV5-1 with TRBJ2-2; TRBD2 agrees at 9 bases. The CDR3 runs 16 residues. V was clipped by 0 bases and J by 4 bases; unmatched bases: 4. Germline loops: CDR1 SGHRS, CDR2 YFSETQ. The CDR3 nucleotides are TGCGCCAGCAGCTTGGGCGCTAGCGGGACCACCGGGGAGCTGTTTTTT. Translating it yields CASSLGASGTTGELFF.

CDR3 amino acids: CASSPTGRGYTF. The CDR3 coding sequence is TGTGCCAGCAGCCCCACGGGGAGGGGCTACACCTTC. V and J are TRBV7-8 and TRBJ1-2; D gene uncertain. CDR1 and CDR2 (germline): SGHVS, FQNEAQ. This CDR3 spans 12 amino acids. Deletions cut 5 bases from V and 8 bases from J, with 12 bases between.

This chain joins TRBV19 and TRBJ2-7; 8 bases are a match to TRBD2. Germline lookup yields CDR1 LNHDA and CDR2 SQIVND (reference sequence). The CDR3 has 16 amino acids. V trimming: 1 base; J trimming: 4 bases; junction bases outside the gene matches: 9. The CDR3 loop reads CASSIVGGGHSYEQYF. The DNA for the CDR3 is TGTGCCAGTAGTATAGTCGGCGGGGGGCACTCTTACGAGCAGTACTTC. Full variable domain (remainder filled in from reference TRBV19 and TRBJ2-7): DGGITQSPKYLFRKEGQNVTLSCEQNLNHDAMYWYRQDPGQGLRLIYYSQIVNDFQKGDIAEGYSVSREKKESFPLTVTSAQKNPTAFYLCASSIVGGGHSYEQYFGPGTRLTVT.

CDR3 in DNA: TGTGCCAGCAGTTACGTGCGGGGGGGCACAGATACGCAGTATTTT. Protein product: CASSYVRGGTDTQYF. This chain uses TRBV6-2 or TRBV6-3 with TRBJ2-3, with TRBD2 identical over 8 bases. Trimming took 2 bases from V and 1 from J; bases not matched to a gene: 2. The CDR3 extends over 15 amino acids. Germline values: CDR1 MNHEY, CDR2 SVGEGT.

CDR3 loop: CASSLIEETQYF. CDR3 in DNA: TGTGCCAGCAGCCTTATAGAAGAGACCCAGTACTTC. The chain joins TRBV12-3 or TRBV12-4 to TRBJ2-5; D remains unclear. The CDR3 sequence is 12 residues long. Trimming cost V 6 bases and J 3 bases, with 8 bases left between them.

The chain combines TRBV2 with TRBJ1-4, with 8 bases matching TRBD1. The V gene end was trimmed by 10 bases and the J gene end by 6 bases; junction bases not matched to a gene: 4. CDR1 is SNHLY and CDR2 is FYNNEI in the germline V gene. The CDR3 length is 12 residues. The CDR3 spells CATTGADEKLFF. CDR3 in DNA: TGTGCCACGACAGGGGCGGATGAAAAACTGTTTTTT.

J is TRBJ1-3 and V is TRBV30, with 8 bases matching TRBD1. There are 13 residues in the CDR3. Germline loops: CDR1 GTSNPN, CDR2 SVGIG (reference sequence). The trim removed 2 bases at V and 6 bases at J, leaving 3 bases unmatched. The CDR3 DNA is TGTGCCTGGAGTCAGGGGGCGACAAACACCATATATTTT. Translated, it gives CAWSQGATNTIYF.

Here the CDR3 DNA reads TGTGCCAGCTCCGTTGGACTCAACTATGGCTACACCTTC. It is translated as CASSVGLNYGYTF. The chain employs TRBV18 and TRBJ1-2; D remains unclear. This CDR3 spans 13 amino acids. Trimming stripped 6 bases from V and 2 bases from J, with 10 bases between. Germline loops: CDR1 KGHSH, CDR2 LQKENI.

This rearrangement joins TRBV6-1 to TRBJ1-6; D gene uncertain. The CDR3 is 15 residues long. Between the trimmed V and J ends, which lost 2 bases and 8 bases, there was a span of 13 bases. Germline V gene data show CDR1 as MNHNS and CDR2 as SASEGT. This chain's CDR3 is CASSESPVSYSPLHF. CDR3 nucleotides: TGTGCCAGCAGTGAAAGTCCAGTCTCCTATTCACCCCTCCACTTT.

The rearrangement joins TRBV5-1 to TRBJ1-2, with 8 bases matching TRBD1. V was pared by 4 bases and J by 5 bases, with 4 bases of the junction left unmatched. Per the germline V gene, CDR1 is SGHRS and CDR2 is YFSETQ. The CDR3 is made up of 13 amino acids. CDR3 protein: CASSPRGQYGYTF. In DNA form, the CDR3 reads TGCGCCAGCAGCCCCAGGGGGCAGTATGGCTACACCTTC.

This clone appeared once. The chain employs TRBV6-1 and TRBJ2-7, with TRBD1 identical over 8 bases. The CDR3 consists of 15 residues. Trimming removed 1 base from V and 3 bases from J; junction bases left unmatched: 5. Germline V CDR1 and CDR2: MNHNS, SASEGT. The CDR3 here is CASSEGTGSFYEQYF. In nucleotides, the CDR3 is TGTGCCAGCAGTGAAGGGACAGGGTCATTCTACGAGCAGTACTTC.

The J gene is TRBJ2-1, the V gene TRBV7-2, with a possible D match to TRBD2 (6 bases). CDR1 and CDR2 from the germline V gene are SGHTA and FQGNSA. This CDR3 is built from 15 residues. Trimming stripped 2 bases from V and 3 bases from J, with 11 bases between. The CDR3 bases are TGTGCCAGCAGCTTACAACGGGGGATCTACAATGAGCAGTTCTTC. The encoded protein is CASSLQRGIYNEQFF.

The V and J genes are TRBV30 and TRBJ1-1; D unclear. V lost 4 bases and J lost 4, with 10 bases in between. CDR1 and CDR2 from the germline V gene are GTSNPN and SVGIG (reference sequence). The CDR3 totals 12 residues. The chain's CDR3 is CAWNGGFTEAFF. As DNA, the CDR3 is TGTGCCTGGAACGGAGGTTTCACTGAAGCTTTCTTT.

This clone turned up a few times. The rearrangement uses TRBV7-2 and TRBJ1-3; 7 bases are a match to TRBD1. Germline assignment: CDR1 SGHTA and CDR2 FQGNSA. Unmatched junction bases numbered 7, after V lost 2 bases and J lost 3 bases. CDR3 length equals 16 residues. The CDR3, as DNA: TGTGCCAGCAGCTTAAACAGACAGGGAAATGGAAACACCATATATTTT. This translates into CASSLNRQGNGNTIYF.

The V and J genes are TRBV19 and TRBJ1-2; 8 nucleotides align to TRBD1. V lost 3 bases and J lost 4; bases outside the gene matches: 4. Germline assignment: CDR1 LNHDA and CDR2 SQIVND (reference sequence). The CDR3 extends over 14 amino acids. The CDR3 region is CASSISGQGYGYTF. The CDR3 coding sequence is TGTGCCAGTAGTATTTCCGGACAGGGCTATGGCTACACCTTC.

This chain's CDR3 is CAISTSSGGYNEQFF. CDR3 coding DNA: TGTGCCATCAGCACGTCTAGCGGGGGCTACAATGAGCAGTTCTTC. The chain links TRBV10-3 to TRBJ2-1; 10 nucleotides align to TRBD2. The CDR3 has 15 amino acids. Germline values: CDR1 ENHRY, CDR2 SYGVKD. Trimming took 6 bases from V and 3 from J; bases not matched to a gene: 5.

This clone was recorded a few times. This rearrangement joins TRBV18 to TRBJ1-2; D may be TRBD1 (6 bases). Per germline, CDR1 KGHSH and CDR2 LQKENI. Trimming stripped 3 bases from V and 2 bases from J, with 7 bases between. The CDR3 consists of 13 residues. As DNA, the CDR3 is TGTGCCAGCTCACCGGACAGAAACTATGGCTACACCTTC. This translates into CASSPDRNYGYTF.

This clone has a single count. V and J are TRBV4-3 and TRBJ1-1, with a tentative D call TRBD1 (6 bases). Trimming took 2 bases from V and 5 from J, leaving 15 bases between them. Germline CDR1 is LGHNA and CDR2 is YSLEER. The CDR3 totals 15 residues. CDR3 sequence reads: CASSQTSAGTTEAFF. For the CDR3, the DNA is TGCGCCAGCAGCCAAACCTCCGCCGGGACAACTGAAGCTTTCTTT.

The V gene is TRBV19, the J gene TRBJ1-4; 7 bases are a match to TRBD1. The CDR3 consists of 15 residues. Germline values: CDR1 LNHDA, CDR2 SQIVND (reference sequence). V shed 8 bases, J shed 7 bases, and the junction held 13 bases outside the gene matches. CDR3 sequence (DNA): TGTGCCAGTCCCGCCCTGACAGGGATGGTTGAAAAACTGTTTTTT. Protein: CASPALTGMVEKLFF.

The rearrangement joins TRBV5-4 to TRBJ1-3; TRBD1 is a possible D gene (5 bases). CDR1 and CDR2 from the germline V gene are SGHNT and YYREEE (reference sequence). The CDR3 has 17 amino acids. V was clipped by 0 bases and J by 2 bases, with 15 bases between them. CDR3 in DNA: TGTGCCAGCAGCTTGGCCGGAAAGGGGCCTCCTGGAAACACCATATATTTT. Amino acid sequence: CASSLAGKGPPGNTIYF.

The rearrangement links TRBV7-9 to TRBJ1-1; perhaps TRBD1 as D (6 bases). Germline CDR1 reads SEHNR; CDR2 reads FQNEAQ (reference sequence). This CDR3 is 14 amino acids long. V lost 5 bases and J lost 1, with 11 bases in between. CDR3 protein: CASSVPRGNTEAFF. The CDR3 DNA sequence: TGTGCCAGCAGCGTACCCAGGGGGAACACTGAAGCTTTCTTT.

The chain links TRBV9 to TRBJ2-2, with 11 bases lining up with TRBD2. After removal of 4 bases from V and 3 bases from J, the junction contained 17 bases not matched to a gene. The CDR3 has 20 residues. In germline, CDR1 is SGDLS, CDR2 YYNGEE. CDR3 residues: CASSSPGDSGGAWDTGELFF. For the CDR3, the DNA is TGTGCCAGCAGCTCCCCGGGGGATAGCGGGGGGGCCTGGGACACCGGGGAGCTGTTTTTT. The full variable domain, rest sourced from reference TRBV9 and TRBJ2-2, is DSGVTQTPKHLITATGQRVTLRCSPRSGDLSVYWYQQSLDQGLQFLIQYYNGEERAKGNILERFSAQQFPDLHSELNLSSLELGDSALYFCASSSPGDSGGAWDTGELFFGEGSRLTVL.

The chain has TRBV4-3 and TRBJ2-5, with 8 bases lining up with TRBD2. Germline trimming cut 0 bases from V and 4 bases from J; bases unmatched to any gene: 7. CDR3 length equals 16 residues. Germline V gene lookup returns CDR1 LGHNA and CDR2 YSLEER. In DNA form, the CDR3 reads TGCGCCAGCAGCCAAGAAACCGGGGGGGTCGGAGAGACCCAGTACTTC. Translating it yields CASSQETGGVGETQYF.

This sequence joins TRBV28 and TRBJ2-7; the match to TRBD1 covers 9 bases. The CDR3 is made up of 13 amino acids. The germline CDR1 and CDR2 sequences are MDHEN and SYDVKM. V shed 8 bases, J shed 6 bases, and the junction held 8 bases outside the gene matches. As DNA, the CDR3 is TGTGCCAGCTCGGGGACAGGGTTTCGCGAGCAGTACTTC. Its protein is CASSGTGFREQYF.

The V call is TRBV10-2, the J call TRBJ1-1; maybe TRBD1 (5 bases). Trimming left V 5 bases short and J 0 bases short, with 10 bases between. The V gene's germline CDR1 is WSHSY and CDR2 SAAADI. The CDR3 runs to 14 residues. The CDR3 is CASSKGHLNTEAFF. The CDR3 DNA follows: TGCGCCAGCAGTAAAGGACACCTGAACACTGAAGCTTTCTTT.

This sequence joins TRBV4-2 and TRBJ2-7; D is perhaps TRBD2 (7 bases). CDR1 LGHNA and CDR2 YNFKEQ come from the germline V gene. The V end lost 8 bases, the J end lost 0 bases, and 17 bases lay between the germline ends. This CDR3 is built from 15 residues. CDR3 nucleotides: TGTGCCAGCGGGGAGGGGGGTCACCCCTCCTACGAGCAGTACTTC. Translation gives CASGEGGHPSYEQYF.

In DNA form, the CDR3 reads TGTGCCAGCAGTTACTCGAGGCTAGCGGGGGCAAGAGATACGCAGTATTTT. Amino acid sequence: CASSYSRLAGARDTQYF. The rearrangement uses TRBV6-2 or TRBV6-3 and TRBJ2-3; 10 bases are shared with TRBD2. CDR1 and CDR2 from the germline V gene are MNHEY and SVGEGT. The CDR3 consists of 17 residues. The V gene end was trimmed by 0 bases and the J gene end by 5 bases; junction bases not matched to a gene: 8.

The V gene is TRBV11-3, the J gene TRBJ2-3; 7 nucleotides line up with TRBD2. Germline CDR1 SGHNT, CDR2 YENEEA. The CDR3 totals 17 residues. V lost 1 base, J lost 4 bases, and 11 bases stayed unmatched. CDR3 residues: CASSLGGAKTSPDTQYF. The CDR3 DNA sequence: TGTGCCAGCAGCTTAGGAGGGGCTAAGACTAGCCCAGATACGCAGTATTTT.